This TCR beta chain was profiled in a study of cytomegalovirus exposure and HLA in healthy donors. CDR1 is MGHDK and CDR2 is SYGVNS in the germline V gene. The V end was cut by 3 bases, the J end by 7 bases, with 9 bases between. This CDR3 region has 12 residues. Primers included in the PCR were 60 Vbeta and 13 Jbeta primers. The method was immunoSEQ multiplex PCR; TCRdb's version includes in-frame clones alone and lacks a portion of them. Its clone listing holds 150,000 to 200,000 clones. With regard to this clone: Its antigen is not identified.

Study findings and constraints: The classifier, whose performance was assessed in both the original and validation cohorts, reportedly diagnosed cytomegalovirus status with high specificity and sensitivity.

The sample consisted of PBMCs. This sequence was found in a man between 25 and 39 years old in good health and CMV-seronegative. The chain is built from TRBV25-1 and TRBJ1-2; a weak D match, TRBD1 (5 bases). The CDR3 DNA reads as TGTGCCAGCAGTGATTCAGGGTTTGGCTACACCTTC. Translation: CASSDSGFGYTF.